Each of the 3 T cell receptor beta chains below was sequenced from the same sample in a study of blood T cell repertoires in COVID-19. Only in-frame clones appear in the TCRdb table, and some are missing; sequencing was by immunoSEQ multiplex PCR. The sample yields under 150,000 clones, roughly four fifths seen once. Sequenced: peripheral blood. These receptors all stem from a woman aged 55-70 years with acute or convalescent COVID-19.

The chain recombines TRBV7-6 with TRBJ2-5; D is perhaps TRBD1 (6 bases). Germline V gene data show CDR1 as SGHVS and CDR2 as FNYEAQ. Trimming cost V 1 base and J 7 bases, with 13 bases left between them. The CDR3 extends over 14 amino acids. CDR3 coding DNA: TGTGCCAGCAGCTTAGAAGGCACGACAGGGACCCAGTACTTC. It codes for CASSLEGTTGTQYF.

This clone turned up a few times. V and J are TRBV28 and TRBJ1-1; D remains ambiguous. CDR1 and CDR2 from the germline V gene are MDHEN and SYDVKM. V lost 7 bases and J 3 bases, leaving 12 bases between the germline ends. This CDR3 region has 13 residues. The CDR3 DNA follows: TGTGCCAGCACCGCCGTACGAGACACTGAAGCTTTCTTT. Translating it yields CASTAVRDTEAFF.

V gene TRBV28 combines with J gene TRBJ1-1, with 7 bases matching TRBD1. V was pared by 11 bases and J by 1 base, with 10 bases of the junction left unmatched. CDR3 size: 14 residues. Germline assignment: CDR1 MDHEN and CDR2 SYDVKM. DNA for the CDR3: TGTGCCGGAAACAGGGGAAGCGGGAACACTGAAGCTTTCTTT. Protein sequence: CAGNRGSGNTEAFF.